The present TCR beta chain was sequenced within a study of control samples from healthy donors and cancer patients. After removal of 6 bases from V and 2 bases from J, the junction contained 6 bases not matched to a gene. Germline CDR1 MNHEY, CDR2 SVGAGI. This CDR3 region has 14 residues. Libraries were prepared by immunoSEQ multiplex PCR; TCRdb keeps only in-frame clonotypes and omits some of them. The sample has 70,000 to 75,000 clones, roughly nine tenths seen once; the top ten hold just under 4%. Input material: blood. This receptor was obtained from a woman aged 50 to 60 in good health. The chain recombines TRBV6-5 with TRBJ1-1; 7 bases fit TRBD1. This CDR3 is CASRSTGENTEAFF. The CDR3, as DNA: TGTGCCAGCAGGAGCACAGGGGAAAACACTGAAGCTTTCTTT.